Each of the 19 T cell receptor beta chains below was sequenced from the same sample in a study of blood T cells in healthy people across ages (dated by TCRdb to between 2015 and 2016). Library prep was done by 5' RACE. Sequencer: Illumina HiSeq 2500. A second PCR of 7 to 11 cycles was performed with a sample-barcoded 5' primer and a J-beta primer mix. The public reads were run again by TCRdb, first through fastp at Q25 and then through MiXCR, and only productive beta chains were kept. Merged by CDR3 protein, the rows form single entries marked with the most common genes and DNA. In all, the sample holds around 650,000 distinct CDR3 sequences, and 32% of those were seen once. The ten most abundant clones make up roughly 15% of the sample. Specimen: blood. Every receptor here comes from a woman older than 75 in good health. Donor details come from another sample of the same person, matched by shared clones.

The chain links TRBV29-1 to TRBJ2-3, with D possibly being TRBD1 or TRBD2 (5 bases each). Trimming took 7 bases from V and 4 from J, leaving 18 bases between them. The V gene's germline CDR1 is SQVTM and CDR2 ANQGSEA. The CDR3 loop spans 14 amino acids. Written as DNA, the CDR3 is TGCAGCGCCACGCTGGGGGTCCTCCCAGATACGCAGTATTTT. This codes for CSATLGVLPDTQYF.

The V call is TRBV7-2, the J call TRBJ1-4, with D perhaps TRBD1 (6 bases). This CDR3 has 12 residues. CDR1 is SGHTA, CDR2 FQGNSA, per germline. Trimming took off 5 bases at V and 10 bases at J, with 11 bases between the two ends. The CDR3 DNA reads as TGTGCCAGCAGCCTAGGGGGGGGAAAACTGTTTTTT. It codes for CASSLGGGKLFF.

The table lists this clonotype with a few counts. J is TRBJ1-6 and V is TRBV9, with no clear D. With 0 bases removed from V and 5 bases from J, the gap between germline ends came to 6 bases. This CDR3 is built from 14 residues. The germline gives CDR1 SGDLS, CDR2 YYNGEE. The CDR3 DNA sequence: TGTGCCAGCAGCGTAGAGGTGGATAATTCACCCCTCCACTTT. As protein: CASSVEVDNSPLHF.

CDR3 residues: CSARDPAANEQYF. The CDR3 DNA reads as TGCAGTGCTAGAGACCCCGCGGCAAACGAGCAGTACTTC. The chain recombines TRBV20-1 with TRBJ2-5; D remains unclear. The closer fit of TRBJ2-7 to the DNA end suggests the J call may be wrong. There are 13 residues in the CDR3. Germline V gives CDR1 DFQATT, CDR2 SNEGSKA (reference sequence).

This chain joins TRBV4-1 and TRBJ2-1; possibly TRBD1 or TRBD2 for D (6 bases each). Germline CDR1 is MGHRA and CDR2 is YSYEKL. The CDR3 totals 16 residues. Trimming took 0 bases from V and 5 from J, leaving 14 bases between them. CDR3 coding DNA: TGCGCCAGCAGCCAAGATTCGGGGGCTCTCCACAATGAGCAGTTCTTC. It is translated as CASSQDSGALHNEQFF.

In its sample, this clonotype was seen a few times. The J gene is TRBJ1-1, the V gene TRBV9; D gene ambiguous. The CDR3 loop spans 13 amino acids. Trimming pared 2 bases from V and 3 bases from J, leaving 8 bases between. The V gene's germline CDR1 is SGDLS and CDR2 YYNGEE. This CDR3 reads CASSVGPHTEAFF. Here the CDR3 DNA reads TGTGCCAGCAGCGTTGGTCCACACACTGAAGCTTTCTTT.

This chain uses TRBV15 with TRBJ1-5; D may be TRBD1 (5 bases). Per germline, CDR1 LNHNV and CDR2 YYDKDF (reference sequence). There are 15 residues in the CDR3. Between the trimmed V and J ends, which lost 1 base and 7 bases, there was a span of 14 bases. This chain's CDR3 is CATSRVGAREQPQHF. In nucleotides, the CDR3 is TGTGCCACCAGCAGAGTCGGGGCCAGGGAGCAGCCCCAGCATTTT.

Details on this clonotype: A much larger clone lies a single base off, so this may be a read error. V is TRBV11-3 and J is TRBJ2-3; TRBD1 matches at 7 bases. Trimming cost V 5 bases and J 8 bases; bases outside gene matches: 10. The CDR3 is made up of 14 amino acids. The germline V gene has CDR1 SGHNT and CDR2 YENEEA. In nucleotides, the CDR3 is TGTGCCAGCAGCCAAGGGACAGACCGGGGTACGCAGTATTTT. This codes for CASSQGTDRGTQYF.

J is TRBJ2-7 and V is TRBV25-1; D may be TRBD2 (5 bases). CDR1 MGHDK and CDR2 SYGVNS come from the germline V gene. The CDR3 length is 12 residues. With 1 base removed from V and 12 bases from J, the gap between germline ends came to 13 bases. CDR3 nucleotides: TGTGCCAGCAGTGAATTCGGGGAAGATATGTACTTC. This translates into CASSEFGEDMYF.

The genes are TRBV6-5 and TRBJ2-7; TRBD2 matches at 7 bases. This CDR3 has 17 residues. J gave up 0 bases and V 0 bases, and 8 bases lay outside the gene matches. Germline CDR1 MNHEY, CDR2 SVGAGI. Here the CDR3 DNA reads TGTGCCAGCAGTTACTCGTTCGCGGGGGATAGCTCCTACGAGCAGTACTTC. It specifies CASSYSFAGDSSYEQYF.

This clonotype was detected many times. The V call is TRBV9, the J call TRBJ2-1; TRBD2 matches at 7 bases. The CDR3 is 15 residues long. Per germline, CDR1 SGDLS and CDR2 YYNGEE. J was trimmed by 5 bases and V by 4 bases; bases with no gene match: 9. The CDR3 region has the DNA TGTGCCAGCAGCCACGGGACGGCGGGGGACAATGAGCAGTTCTTC. This codes for CASSHGTAGDNEQFF.

The chain uses TRBV5-5 and TRBJ1-5; 7 bases map to TRBD1. Germline V CDR1 and CDR2: SGHKS, YYEKEE (reference sequence). Losses at the gene ends were 0 bases for V and 6 bases for J; bases not matched to a gene: 3. The CDR3 has 14 amino acids. CDR3 in amino acids: CASSLGTGAQPQHF. The CDR3 region has the DNA TGTGCCAGCAGCTTGGGGACAGGAGCTCAGCCCCAGCATTTT.

The chain is built from TRBV18 and TRBJ2-5, with TRBD2 matching 9 bases. Matching the DNA end better, TRBJ2-7 makes the J call doubtful. From germline, CDR1 is KGHSH and CDR2 LQKENI. This CDR3 is 16 amino acids long. In DNA, the CDR3 is TGTGCCAGCTCACCTGTCCAGGCTAGCGGGGCCTACGAGCAGTACTTC. Translating it yields CASSPVQASGAYEQYF.

The chain employs TRBV15 and TRBJ2-1, with 7 bases identical to TRBD1. Germline CDR1 is LNHNV and CDR2 is YYDKDF (reference sequence). V shed 1 base, J shed 5 bases, and the junction held 8 bases outside the gene matches. CDR3 length: 16 residues. The CDR3 coding sequence is TGTGCCACCAGCAGAGGTGGTAAGGGGGCTAACAATGAGCAGTTCTTC. Amino acid sequence: CATSRGGKGANNEQFF.

This rearrangement joins TRBV20-1 to TRBJ2-4; 8 bases fit TRBD2. CDR3 size: 15 residues. Germline V gene data show CDR1 as DFQATT and CDR2 as SNEGSKA (reference sequence). The V gene end was trimmed by 3 bases and the J gene end by 6 bases; junction bases not matched to a gene: 10. The CDR3 DNA sequence: TGCAGTGCTAGTGGGTTCACTAGCGGTCGAAACATTCAGTACTTC. This gives the protein CSASGFTSGRNIQYF.

The chain uses TRBV30 and TRBJ2-3; TRBD1 might be the D (5 bases). Germline CDR1 GTSNPN, CDR2 SVGIG (reference sequence). Trimming removed 5 bases at V and 5 bases at J, with 11 bases between. The CDR3 length is 12 residues. The chain's CDR3 is CAWAGMVDTQYF. DNA of the CDR3: TGTGCCTGGGCAGGGATGGTAGATACGCAGTATTTT.

This chain connects TRBV13 to TRBJ2-1; 9 positions agree with TRBD2. Germline CDR1 reads PRHDT; CDR2 reads FYEKMQ (reference sequence). CDR3 length: 17 amino acids. V shed 4 bases, J shed 3 bases, and the junction held 10 bases outside the gene matches. The CDR3 loop reads CASSSRGSGGNYNEQFF. Here the CDR3 DNA reads TGTGCCAGCAGCTCCCGGGGAAGCGGGGGGAACTACAATGAGCAGTTCTTC.

This clonotype was seen repeatedly, ten times or more. The chain has TRBV5-1 and TRBJ2-6; 8 bases are a match to TRBD1. The CDR3 runs 17 residues. Trimming at V came to 3 bases and at J to 2 bases, leaving 7 bases not matched to a gene. Germline V lookup: CDR1 SGHRS, CDR2 YFSETQ. In DNA form, the CDR3 reads TGCGCCAGCAGCTCGGGGACAGGTTCGGCTGGGGCCAACGTCCTGACTTTC. It codes for CASSSGTGSAGANVLTF.

At least ten counts were recorded for this clonotype. The chain uses TRBV7-2 and TRBJ2-1; no reliable D call. Germline V CDR1 and CDR2: SGHTA, FQGNSA. The ends were cut back, 3 bases at V and 0 bases at J, with 9 bases in the middle. The CDR3 is made up of 15 amino acids. The CDR3 here is CASSFPSLSYNEQFF. As DNA, the CDR3 is TGTGCCAGCAGCTTCCCCTCCCTCTCCTACAATGAGCAGTTCTTC.